Listed below are T cell receptor beta chains from one sample, sequenced in a study of cytomegalovirus exposure and HLA in healthy donors. Sequencing used immunoSEQ multiplex PCR; TCRdb keeps in-frame clones, though not all of them. The table shows about 200,000 clones, with roughly 13% occurring only once. The source material was PBMCs. These receptors were obtained from a man aged 45-65 years in good health and CMV-seropositive. Each CDR3 is given with its conserved first and last residue. The D gene is left open where the match is weak. For some rows the clone size is stated as once, few or many, or as a class when expanded; others skip it.

clone_size,v_call,d_call,j_call,cdr3_nt,cdr3_aa
NA,TRBV28,TRBD1,TRBJ2-5,TGTGCCAGCAGTCAACAGGGGGCTTCCTGGGAGACCCAGTACTTC,CASSQQGASWETQYF
NA,TRBV6-1,NA,TRBJ2-2,TGTGCCAGCACCCTCAGGGGATCGGGCACCGGGGAGCTGTTTTTT,CASTLRGSGTGELFF
NA,TRBV28,NA,TRBJ2-1,TGTGCCAGCAGTATGGGGGGAGGTGCCTACAATGAGCAGTTCTTC,CASSMGGGAYNEQFF
NA,TRBV18,TRBD2,TRBJ2-1,TGTGCCAGCTCTCCCCGGGGGGGTGAGCAGTTCTTC,CASSPRGGEQFF
NA,TRBV6-1,NA,TRBJ1-1,TGTGCCAGCCAGACTGTGAACACTGAAGCTTTCTTT,CASQTVNTEAFF
NA,TRBV6-6,TRBD1,TRBJ1-4,TGTGCCAGCAGTTACAAGGGGACAGGGGGTGAAAAACTGTTTTTT,CASSYKGTGGEKLFF
few,TRBV6-5,TRBD1,TRBJ2-3,TGTGCCAGCAGCAACAGGGGGACAGTCACAGATACGCAGTATTTT,CASSNRGTVTDTQYF
NA,TRBV9,NA,TRBJ1-1,TGTGCCAGCAGCCCTAACCTTAGCAACACTGAAGCTTTCTTT,CASSPNLSNTEAFF
NA,TRBV7-8,TRBD1,TRBJ1-1,TGTGCCAGCAGCTTTCTCCAGGGGGCTGGCACTGAAGCTTTCTTT,CASSFLQGAGTEAFF
NA,TRBV4-3,NA,TRBJ1-6,TGCGCCTCCCGACACGGAGGGGATAATTCACCCCTCCACTTT,CASRHGGDNSPLHF
few,TRBV27,NA,TRBJ1-2,TGTGCCAGCAGTTTACAACAGGGCGGCGACTATGGCTACACCTTC,CASSLQQGGDYGYTF
few,TRBV5-4,NA,TRBJ1-3,TGTGCCAGCAGCTACAGGGGAAACACCATATATTTT,CASSYRGNTIYF
few,TRBV27,TRBD1,TRBJ2-2,TGTGCCAGCAGTCCCCGACAGGGGACCGGGGAGCTGTTTTTT,CASSPRQGTGELFF
NA,TRBV6-4,TRBD1,TRBJ2-7,TGTGCCAGCAGTCAGGACAGGGTGCCCTACGAGCAGTACTTC,CASSQDRVPYEQYF
few,TRBV7-2,NA,TRBJ1-1,TGTGCCAGCAGCTCGAACAGGCAATTGAACACTGAAGCTTTCTTT,CASSSNRQLNTEAFF
few,TRBV19,TRBD1,TRBJ1-2,TGTGCCAGTAGTGAACCAAGACAGGGGCACCCTGGCTACACCTTC,CASSEPRQGHPGYTF
few,TRBV27,NA,TRBJ2-2,TGTGCCAGTCGAGAACAGGGAACCGGGGAGCTGTTTTTT,CASREQGTGELFF
few,TRBV13,NA,TRBJ2-3,TGTGCCAGCAGCTTTAGCGGCAGCACAGATACGCAGTATTTT,CASSFSGSTDTQYF